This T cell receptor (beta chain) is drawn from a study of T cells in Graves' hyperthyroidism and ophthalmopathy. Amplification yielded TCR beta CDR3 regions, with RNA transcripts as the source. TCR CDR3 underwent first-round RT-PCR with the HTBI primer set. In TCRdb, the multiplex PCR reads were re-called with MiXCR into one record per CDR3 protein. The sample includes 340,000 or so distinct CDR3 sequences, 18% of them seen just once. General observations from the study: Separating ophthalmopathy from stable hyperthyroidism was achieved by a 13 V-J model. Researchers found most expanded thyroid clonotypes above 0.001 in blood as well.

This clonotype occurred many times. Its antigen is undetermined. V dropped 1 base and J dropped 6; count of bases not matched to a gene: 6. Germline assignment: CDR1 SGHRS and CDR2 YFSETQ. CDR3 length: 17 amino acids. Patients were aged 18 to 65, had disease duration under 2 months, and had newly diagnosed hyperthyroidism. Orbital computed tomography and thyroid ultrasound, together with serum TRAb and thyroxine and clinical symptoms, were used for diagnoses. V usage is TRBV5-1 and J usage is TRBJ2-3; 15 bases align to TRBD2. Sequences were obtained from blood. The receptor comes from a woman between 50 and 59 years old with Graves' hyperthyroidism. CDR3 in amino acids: CASSLNLGLAGGDTQYF. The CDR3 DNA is TGCGCCAGCAGCTTGAACCTGGGACTAGCGGGGGGCGATACGCAGTATTTT. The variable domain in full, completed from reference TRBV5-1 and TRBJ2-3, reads KAGVTQTPRYLIKTRGQQVTLSCSPISGHRSVSWYQQTPGQGLQFLFEYFSETQRNKGNFPGRFSGRQFSNSRSEMNVSTLELGDSALYLCASSLNLGLAGGDTQYFGPGTRLTVL.